The T cell receptor beta chain described here comes from a study of T cell changes during pregnancy in multiple sclerosis. Assay used: immunoSEQ multiplex PCR; TCRdb lists only in-frame clones, some missing. The table includes 25,000 to 30,000 clones, about 88% detected once. V shed 4 bases, J shed 8 bases, and the junction held 11 bases outside the gene matches. Germline CDR1 MDHEN, CDR2 SYDVKM. The CDR3 runs 15 residues. The V gene is TRBV28, the J gene TRBJ2-1; 7 bases agree with TRBD1. The clonotype was recovered from a female donor with multiple sclerosis, enrolled in a pregnancy study. The sequencing used CD4+ T cells from peripheral blood mononuclear cells, collected in the second trimester of pregnancy. DNA for the CDR3: TGTGCCAGCAGTTCCGGGACAGATTACATAGATGAGCAGTTCTTC. The encoded protein is CASSSGTDYIDEQFF.